The present entry profiles one TCR beta chain with its context. Its matching antigen is unknown. This record belongs to a study of persistence of HIV-infected CD4 T cells. About the study: Donors had been on suppressive ART for a median of around 8 years. The study's findings and limits: Degenerate expanded CDR3beta sequences were enriched among CMV- and Gag-responding cells.

The germline V gene has CDR1 KGHSH and CDR2 LQKENI. This CDR3 region has 15 residues. V was trimmed by 3 bases and J by 1 base, leaving 12 bases between them. This was the immunoSEQ version 4 assay in survey mode. TCRdb's table, derived via immunoSEQ multiplex PCR, lists solely in-frame clones and lacks some. Altogether about 40,000 clones are present, 70% to 90% being singletons, with the ten largest covering 5% to 5.5%. The stimulus was an HIV-1 Gag 15-mer peptide pool, approximately 0.93 ug/peptide/mL. Sorted nonresponding memory CD4+ T cells were CD40L-negative, CD69-negative, CD45RO-high. Stimulated PBMCs had first been depleted of CD8+ T cells.

The source was cultured CD4+ T cells from PBMCs, collected from a patient who received antiretroviral therapy. The V call is TRBV18, the J call TRBJ1-1; D unclear. This receptor was obtained from an adult with HIV. The donor label of this sample is uncertain. This CDR3 reads CASSPGSFANTEAFF. The CDR3 region has the DNA TGTGCCAGCTCACCTGGCTCGTTTGCGAACACTGAAGCTTTCTTT.